Reported below is one T cell receptor (beta chain). Its matching antigen is unknown. In the PCR, 60 Vbeta and 13 Jbeta primers were used. The protocol was immunoSEQ multiplex PCR, while the TCRdb copy is restricted to in-frame clones and leaves out a portion. The sample has approximately 190,000 clones, 75% to 90% seen once. The germline gives CDR1 SGHRS, CDR2 YFSETQ. The CDR3 runs 14 residues. J gave up 4 bases and V 5 bases, and 6 bases lay outside the gene matches. The data stem from a study of cytomegalovirus exposure and HLA in healthy donors. Broader study findings: Looking again later, the authors saw that most CMV-associated TCR beta chains seemed HLA-restricted. TCR beta V- and J-gene trimming was later associated with a missense DCLRE1C variant.

This clonotype originated in a woman in her forties or fifties in good health and CMV-seropositive. Sequences were obtained from PBMCs. This sequence joins TRBV5-1 and TRBJ2-3; 8 bases map to TRBD2. The chain's CDR3 is CASRKAGVSDTQYF. The CDR3 DNA reads as TGCGCCAGCAGAAAAGCGGGGGTTTCAGATACGCAGTATTTT.